This T cell receptor beta chain was sequenced for a study of blood T cell repertoires in COVID-19. At the level of the study: From T cells, B-cell-depleted T cells, or PBMCs came the material, which was cDNA or gDNA.

Sequencing was performed with immunoSEQ multiplex PCR; in TCRdb, only in-frame clones are kept and a portion is missing. The data show 210,000 or so clones, with approximately 83% seen just once and approximately 4.9% held by the top ten. Cohorts were assigned according to the clinical history that participants reported. Sequenced: PBMCs or T cells enriched from blood (not recorded which). This TCR came from a woman aged 50 to 60 who had been exposed to COVID-19.

In DNA, the CDR3 is TGTGCCAGCAGTTTAACCGGGGGGGATGAAAAACTGTTTTTT. As protein: CASSLTGGDEKLFF. This chain connects TRBV28 to TRBJ1-4; tentative D call: TRBD1 (5 bases). Germline loops: CDR1 MDHEN, CDR2 SYDVKM. This CDR3 spans 14 amino acids. The V end was cut by 2 bases, the J end by 6 bases, with 10 bases between. Full variable domain (rest looked up from reference TRBV28 and TRBJ1-4): DVKVTQSSRYLVKRTGEKVFLECVQDMDHENMFWYRQDPGLGLRLIYFSYDVKMKEKGDIPEGYSVSREKKERFSLILESASTNQTSMYLCASSLTGGDEKLFFGSGTQLSVL.